The 28 T cell receptor beta chains given below trace back to one sample, sequenced in a study of blood T cell repertoires in COVID-19. Only in-frame clones appear in the TCRdb table, and some are missing; sequencing was by immunoSEQ multiplex PCR. Of roughly 300,000 clones listed, 85% to 90% were seen once; the top ten hold about an eighth. Specimen: peripheral blood. The receptors originated from a human donor in a cohort sampled during active COVID-19.

The chain combines TRBV18 with TRBJ2-2, with 7 bases fitting TRBD2. In germline, CDR1 is KGHSH, CDR2 LQKENI. The CDR3 extends over 14 amino acids. The ends lost 8 bases at V and 3 bases at J; junction bases unmatched: 6. Here the CDR3 DNA reads TGTGCCAGCACGGCGGGAGTTGACACCGGGGAGCTGTTTTTT. Amino acid sequence: CASTAGVDTGELFF.

The chain recombines TRBV2 with TRBJ2-1; 13 bases match TRBD2. CDR1 is SNHLY and CDR2 is FYNNEI in the germline V gene. V was pared by 6 bases and J by 4 bases, with 3 bases of the junction left unmatched. This CDR3 has 15 residues. The CDR3 reads CASRGTSGVYNEQFF. CDR3 in DNA: TGTGCCAGCAGGGGGACTAGCGGGGTATACAATGAGCAGTTCTTC.

The chain uses TRBV7-9 and TRBJ2-1, with a weak D call TRBD2 (7 bases). From germline, CDR1 is SEHNR and CDR2 FQNEAQ (reference sequence). The CDR3 has 16 amino acids. Between the trimmed V and J ends, which lost 6 bases and 4 bases, there was a span of 19 bases. The CDR3: CASRSGELARYNEQFF. The CDR3 bases are TGTGCCAGCAGGTCAGGGGAACTAGCGAGATACAATGAGCAGTTCTTC. The entire variable domain, with the rest obtained from reference TRBV7-9 and TRBJ2-1, is as follows: DTGVSQNPRHKITKRGQNVTFRCDPISEHNRLYWYRQTLGQGPEFLTYFQNEAQLEKSRLLSDRFSAERPKGSFSTLEIQRTEQGDSAMYLCASRSGELARYNEQFFGPGTRLTVL.

This clone was seen only once. The V gene is TRBV9, the J gene TRBJ2-7; the match to TRBD2 covers 10 bases. CDR1 is SGDLS and CDR2 is YYNGEE in the germline V gene. CDR3 length: 18 residues. V lost 0 bases and J lost 7; bases outside the gene matches: 16. CDR3 bases: TGTGCCAGCAGCGTAGAACCAGCGGGAGGGCCTCTGGCTAGGGAGCAGTACTTC. It is translated as CASSVEPAGGPLAREQYF.

A few counts support this clone. The genes are TRBV12-5 and TRBJ2-7; D is perhaps TRBD2 (5 bases). Germline V gene lookup returns CDR1 LGHNT and CDR2 FRNRAP. CDR3 length: 15 residues. Trimming took 2 bases from V and 3 from J, leaving 14 bases between them. The CDR3 is CASGLSDFPRYEQYF. CDR3 DNA: TGTGCTAGTGGTTTGTCGGACTTCCCCCGCTACGAGCAGTACTTC.

The rearrangement joins TRBV11-2 to TRBJ2-1; D unresolved. Trimming took off 2 bases at V and 6 bases at J, with 2 bases between the two ends. CDR3 size: 11 residues. The V gene's germline CDR1 is SGHAT and CDR2 FQNNGV. The CDR3 DNA sequence: TGTGCCAGCAGCTTACTCAATGAGCAGTTCTTC. Translation gives CASSLLNEQFF.

This chain connects TRBV28 to TRBJ1-2; 7 nucleotides line up with TRBD1. Germline values: CDR1 MDHEN, CDR2 SYDVKM. The CDR3 runs to 11 residues. The V and J ends lost 5 bases and 11 bases, in that order; junction bases with no gene match: 5. CDR3 protein: CASSPRTGYTF. CDR3 DNA: TGTGCCAGCAGTCCTCGGACAGGATACACCTTC.

J is TRBJ1-1 and V is TRBV2; D call uncertain. CDR3 length: 13 amino acids. From germline, CDR1 is SNHLY and CDR2 FYNNEI. Trimming shortened V by 2 bases and J by 7 bases, and 11 bases separated the two germline ends. CDR3 loop: CASSENTAGEAFF. The CDR3 bases are TGTGCCAGCAGTGAAAATACCGCCGGTGAAGCTTTCTTT.

This clone turned up a few times. The DNA for the CDR3 is TGTGCCAGCAGCTTAGATTATAGCGGGAGAGGGGAGCTGTTTTTT. Its translation: CASSLDYSGRGELFF. J is TRBJ2-2 and V is TRBV7-6; the match to TRBD2 covers 9 bases. Trimming at V came to 1 base and at J to 8 bases, leaving 5 bases not matched to a gene. Germline V gives CDR1 SGHVS, CDR2 FNYEAQ. There are 15 residues in the CDR3.

The rearrangement links TRBV11-2 to TRBJ2-6; a possible D gene is TRBD1 (5 bases). CDR1 is SGHAT and CDR2 is FQNNGV in the germline V gene. Trimming took 2 bases from V and 1 from J, leaving 9 bases between them. The CDR3 sequence is 16 residues long. CDR3 amino acids: CASSLQGQSGANVLTF. CDR3 DNA sequence: TGTGCCAGCAGCTTACAGGGCCAGTCTGGGGCCAACGTCCTGACTTTC.

The rearrangement uses TRBV6-2 or TRBV6-3 and TRBJ2-7, with D perhaps matching TRBD2 (7 bases). The CDR3 has 14 residues. CDR1 and CDR2 (germline): MNHEY, SVGEGT. The ends were cut back, 4 bases at V and 0 bases at J, with 10 bases in the middle. DNA for the CDR3: TGTGCCAGCAGTTTGGGGGGGGCCTCCTACGAGCAGTACTTC. Amino acids: CASSLGGASYEQYF.

The chain uses TRBV7-2 and TRBJ2-2; 9 bases match TRBD2. The CDR3 covers 15 residues. V lost 3 bases and J lost 7; bases outside the gene matches: 6. Germline values: CDR1 SGHTA, CDR2 FQGNSA. CDR3 sequence reads: CASSLLSGSIGELFF. The CDR3 DNA sequence: TGTGCCAGCAGCTTGCTTAGCGGGAGCATCGGGGAGCTGTTTTTT.

This chain connects TRBV28 to TRBJ2-7; D gene ambiguous. CDR1 MDHEN and CDR2 SYDVKM come from the germline V gene. Trimming removed 3 bases from V and 6 bases from J, with 9 bases in between. The CDR3 is 12 amino acids. The CDR3 loop reads CASSFPASEQYF. The CDR3 DNA sequence: TGTGCCAGCAGTTTCCCCGCGAGCGAGCAGTACTTC.

The J gene is TRBJ2-1, the V gene TRBV19, with TRBD2 matching over 7 bases. Germline V gene data show CDR1 as LNHDA and CDR2 as SQIVND (reference sequence). CDR3 length: 15 residues. V lost 7 bases and J lost 2; bases outside the gene matches: 8. In nucleotides, the CDR3 is TGTGCCAGTACCAAAGCGGGGCCAACCTACAATGAGCAGTTCTTC. It specifies CASTKAGPTYNEQFF. The whole variable domain, filled in from reference TRBV19 and TRBJ2-1, reads DGGITQSPKYLFRKEGQNVTLSCEQNLNHDAMYWYRQDPGQGLRLIYYSQIVNDFQKGDIAEGYSVSREKKESFPLTVTSAQKNPTAFYLCASTKAGPTYNEQFFGPGTRLTVL.

The chain carries TRBV24-1 and TRBJ2-2; unclear D gene. Germline V CDR1 and CDR2: KGHDR, SFDVKD. Trimming took 5 bases from V and 7 from J, leaving 13 bases between them. The CDR3 sequence is 14 residues long. CDR3 loop: CATSGEVSGGELFF. The CDR3 bases are TGTGCCACCAGTGGCGAAGTCTCGGGCGGGGAGCTGTTTTTT.

This clone was recorded only once. The chain has TRBV3-1 (or the pseudogene TRBV3-2) and TRBJ1-5, with D possibly being TRBD1 (5 bases). Trimming left V 1 base short and J 3 bases short, with 7 bases between. CDR1 LGHDT and CDR2 YNNKEL come from the germline V gene (reference sequence). This CDR3 is 14 amino acids long. The CDR3 DNA sequence: TGTGCCAGCAGCCAAGGGGGCCTCAATCAGCCCCAGCATTTT. This sequence encodes CASSQGGLNQPQHF.

The genes are TRBV2 and TRBJ2-3, with 11 bases aligning to TRBD2. V shed 7 bases, J shed 3 bases, and the junction held 9 bases outside the gene matches. This CDR3 contains 16 residues. Per germline, CDR1 SNHLY and CDR2 FYNNEI. In DNA form, the CDR3 reads TGTGCCAGCACCGGGACTAGCGGAGCCCGGACAGATACGCAGTATTTT. Translated, it gives CASTGTSGARTDTQYF.

The rearrangement joins TRBV5-5 to TRBJ1-4; D gene unclear. The germline CDR1 and CDR2 sequences are SGHKS and YYEKEE (reference sequence). This CDR3 comprises 14 residues. V dropped 5 bases and J dropped 7 bases, with 15 bases sitting between them. CDR3 DNA sequence: TGTGCCAGCAGTCCCATAGGGAGTAGTGAAAAACTGTTTTTT. Amino acids: CASSPIGSSEKLFF.

This chain joins TRBV5-1 and TRBJ2-1, with D tentatively TRBD1 (6 bases). CDR1 is SGHRS and CDR2 is YFSETQ in the germline V gene. The CDR3 has 22 residues. V lost 5 bases and J 0 bases, leaving 33 bases between the germline ends. The CDR3 nucleotides are TGCGCCAGCAGACTCCCGGAAAGGTTTCGGGACCAATTAGGGGGCTCCTACAATGAGCAGTTCTTC. It encodes CASRLPERFRDQLGGSYNEQFF.

The chain links TRBV2 to TRBJ2-2; 8 bases fit TRBD2. The CDR3 spans 17 residues. Losses at the gene ends were 8 bases for V and 1 base for J; bases not matched to a gene: 12. Germline CDR1 reads SNHLY; CDR2 reads FYNNEI. CDR3 amino acids: CASRSAGGGRNTGELFF. The CDR3 DNA follows: TGTGCCAGCCGAAGTGCGGGGGGAGGGCGGAACACCGGGGAGCTGTTTTTT.

This chain joins TRBV6-5 and TRBJ1-2; D perhaps matches TRBD1 (6 bases). CDR3 length: 15 amino acids. Germline V gene sequence: CDR1 MNHEY, CDR2 SVGAGI. The ends were cut back, 6 bases at V and 7 bases at J, with 21 bases in the middle. CDR3 protein: CASSQEAGAPRGYTF. CDR3 in DNA: TGTGCCAGCAGCCAAGAGGCAGGGGCCCCTCGTGGCTACACCTTC.

In its sample, this clone was seen a few times. The chain carries TRBV5-1 and TRBJ2-3; 13 bases align to TRBD2. The CDR3 has 16 residues. Germline CDR1 SGHRS, CDR2 YFSETQ. Losses at the gene ends were 4 bases for V and 2 bases for J; bases not matched to a gene: 4. The DNA for the CDR3 is TGCGCCAGCAGCCCGGGACTAGCGGGATTCACAGATACGCAGTATTTT. It specifies CASSPGLAGFTDTQYF.

The rearrangement links TRBV7-9 to TRBJ2-3, with 7 bases aligning to TRBD1. Trimming took 6 bases from V and 2 from J; bases not matched to a gene: 5. Germline V gene sequence: CDR1 SEHNR, CDR2 FQNEAQ (reference sequence). The CDR3 spans 14 residues. This CDR3 is CASRHRGSTDTQYF. CDR3 sequence (DNA): TGTGCCAGCAGGCACAGGGGCTCCACAGATACGCAGTATTTT.

This clone was found once. The rearrangement joins TRBV5-1 to TRBJ2-1; 9 nucleotides match TRBD2. V lost 5 bases and J lost 2; bases outside the gene matches: 5. Germline V gene lookup returns CDR1 SGHRS and CDR2 YFSETQ. This CDR3 has 15 residues. The CDR3 here is CASSRASGTYNEQFF. The CDR3, as DNA: TGCGCCAGCAGTAGGGCTAGCGGGACCTACAATGAGCAGTTCTTC.

The rearrangement uses TRBV5-4 and TRBJ2-5; no definite D call. V lost 0 bases, J lost 3 bases, and 9 bases lay in between. CDR3 size: 14 residues. Per germline, CDR1 SGHNT and CDR2 YYREEE (reference sequence). In nucleotides, the CDR3 is TGTGCCAGCAGCTTGGGAACAGCCAAAGAGACCCAGTACTTC. This gives the protein CASSLGTAKETQYF. Combining the CDR3 with reference TRBV5-4 and TRBJ2-5 gives the whole variable domain ETGVTQSPTHLIKTRGQQVTLRCSSQSGHNTVSWYQQALGQGPQFIFQYYREEENGRGNFPPRFSGLQFPNYSSELNVNALELDDSALYLCASSLGTAKETQYFGPGTRLLVL.

Notes on this clone: The sample has other DNA sequences that encode this CDR3 too. The chain combines TRBV3-1 (or the pseudogene TRBV3-2) with TRBJ1-6; no firm D call. Trimming removed 0 bases at V and 10 bases at J, with 10 bases between. Germline V lookup: CDR1 LGHDT, CDR2 YNNKEL (reference sequence). This CDR3 region has 14 residues. The CDR3 bases are TGTGCCAGCAGCCAAGATCGAGGGAACTCACCCCTCCACTTT. Its translation: CASSQDRGNSPLHF.

This clone came up once. V is TRBV7-9 and J is TRBJ2-7, with TRBD1 as a possible D gene (5 bases). The CDR3 consists of 14 residues. Trimming took 5 bases from V and 0 from J, leaving 11 bases between them. Germline lookup yields CDR1 SEHNR and CDR2 FQNEAQ (reference sequence). The CDR3 here is CASSLAGYSYEQYF. Here the CDR3 DNA reads TGTGCCAGCAGCCTCGCAGGGTACTCCTACGAGCAGTACTTC.

This chain joins TRBV4-1 and TRBJ2-2; TRBD2 aligns across 7 bases. CDR3 size: 15 residues. Germline lookup yields CDR1 MGHRA and CDR2 YSYEKL. J gave up 4 bases and V 2 bases, and 4 bases lay outside the gene matches. In DNA form, the CDR3 reads TGCGCCAGCAGCCAAAGGACTAGAACCACCGGGGAGCTGTTTTTT. Protein sequence: CASSQRTRTTGELFF.